This T cell receptor beta chain was obtained from a study of response to subunit inactivated influenza vaccine. V lost 1 base and J lost 0; bases outside the gene matches: 12. CDR1 and CDR2 (germline): DFQATT, SNEGSKA (reference sequence). The CDR3 runs to 18 residues. Broader study findings: It was the authors' suggestion that each seasonal influenza vaccination recruits few new T cells.

This clonotype was observed a handful of times. Its antigen is unknown. From the RT-PCR reads, TCRdb called clonotypes with MiXCR, one entry per CDR3 protein. The sample carries under 550,000 distinct CDR3 sequences, about 8% recorded once. Source: PBMCs from blood, taken roughly 24 months after vaccination. This TCR derives from a man aged 45-69 years who received an inactivated influenza vaccine. The V gene is TRBV20-1, the J gene TRBJ2-7; TRBD2 agrees at 10 bases. CDR3 nucleotide sequence: TGCAGTGCTAGAGTCGGGTCAGCGGGAGGGGGACCCTCCTACGAGCAGTACTTC. Translation: CSARVGSAGGGPSYEQYF.